This T cell receptor (beta chain) was documented in a study of shared clonotypes between healthy human individuals. General study points: The genetic and exposure-history diversity represented was limited by few donors.

The J segment lost 6 bases and the V segment lost 2 bases, leaving 4 bases of the junction unmatched. From germline, CDR1 is SGHNT and CDR2 YENEEA. This CDR3 has 15 amino acids. About this clone: Its antigen remains unknown.

Genomic DNA (from each subset) was split evenly across several immunoSEQ plates. The assay was immunoSEQ multiplex PCR, and TCRdb's table has in-frame clones only and misses some. The sample lists about 590,000 clones; nearly 97% were seen once. Selected positively for CCR7 and CD45RO-negative, naive CD8 cells excluded terminally differentiated effector memory CD45RA+ cells. The V call is TRBV11-3, the J call TRBJ2-1, with 10 bases identical to TRBD1. Material for sequencing was naive CD8+ T cells sorted from blood. The TCR comes from a woman aged 30 to 39 in good health. This CDR3 reads CASSLRQGAGNEQFF. For the CDR3, the DNA is TGTGCCAGCAGCTTACGACAGGGGGCTGGCAATGAGCAGTTCTTC.